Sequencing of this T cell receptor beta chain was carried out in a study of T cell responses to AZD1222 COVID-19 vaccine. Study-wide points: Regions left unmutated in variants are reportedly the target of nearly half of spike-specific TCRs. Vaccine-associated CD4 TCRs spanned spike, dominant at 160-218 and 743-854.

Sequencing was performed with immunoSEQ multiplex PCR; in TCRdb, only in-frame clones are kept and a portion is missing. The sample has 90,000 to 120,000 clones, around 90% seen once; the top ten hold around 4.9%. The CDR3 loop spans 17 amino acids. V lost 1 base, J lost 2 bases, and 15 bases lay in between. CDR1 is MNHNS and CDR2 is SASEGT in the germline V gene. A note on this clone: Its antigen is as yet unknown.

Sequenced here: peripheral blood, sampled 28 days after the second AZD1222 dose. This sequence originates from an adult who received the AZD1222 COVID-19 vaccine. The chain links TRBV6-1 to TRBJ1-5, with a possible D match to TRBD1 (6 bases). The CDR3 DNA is TGTGCCAGCAGTGAAGGGTCAGCTAGGGGGGGCAATCAGCCCCAGCATTTT. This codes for CASSEGSARGGNQPQHF.